This TCR beta chain is from a study of blood T cell repertoires in COVID-19. Looking at the study overall: Acute-phase and convalescent COVID-19 samples originated in the United States, Italy and Spain. T cells, B-cell-depleted T cells, or PBMCs supplied cDNA or gDNA.

Repertoires were generated with immunoSEQ multiplex PCR, while TCRdb's copy carries only in-frame clones and drops some. The data show around 250,000 clones, about four fifths seen once. The study drew participants aged roughly 18 to 95 years from some 23 US areas. J lost 4 bases, V lost 7 bases, and 10 bases had no gene match. Germline assignment: CDR1 SGHNT and CDR2 YYREEE (reference sequence). The CDR3 consists of 15 residues. The rearrangement joins TRBV5-4 to TRBJ2-1; the match to TRBD2 covers 8 bases. The receptor comes from a man in his forties who had been exposed to COVID-19. Material for sequencing was PBMCs or T cells enriched from blood (not recorded which). CDR3 sequence reads: CASGRETSAYNEQFF. CDR3 sequence (DNA): TGTGCCAGCGGGAGAGAGACTAGCGCGTACAATGAGCAGTTCTTC.